A selection of T cell receptor beta chains follows, all from one sample in a study of technical replicates of blood from several donors. Profiled with immunoSEQ multiplex PCR; TCRdb holds only in-frame clones, not every one. The sample holds about 69,000 clones, 80% to 90% seen once. Sequencing was carried out using PBMCs. The receptor source for this set is a human donor in good health. Some clones in this sample may be carry-over from other donors' samples. Each CDR3 is given with its conserved first and last residue. A D gene is named only where the DNA matches it firmly. Clone size appears in some rows only: once, few, many, or a class for an expanded clone.

>TRBD1|TRBJ2-7|once|TRBV18|14
CASSPRQGTYEQYF
TGTGCCAGCTCACCTCGACAGGGAACCTACGAGCAGTACTTC
>.|TRBJ1-1|.|TRBV14|15
CASSEEQGRNTEAFF
TGTGCCAGCAGCGAAGAGCAGGGGAGGAACACTGAAGCTTTCTTT
>TRBD2|TRBJ2-1|.|TRBV4-1|19
CASSQGTSGGISSYNEQFF
TGCGCCAGCAGCCAGGGGACTAGCGGGGGAATTAGCTCCTACAATGAGCAGTTCTTC
>.|TRBJ2-7|.|TRBV18|16
CASSRLSQLTNYEQYF
TGTGCCAGCTCACGATTATCCCAGCTCACTAACTACGAGCAGTACTTC
>.|TRBJ1-4|.|TRBV10-3|13
CATQGVANEKLFF
TGTGCCACCCAGGGTGTAGCTAATGAAAAACTGTTTTTT
>.|TRBJ2-6|.|TRBV4-1|15
CASSPDSSGANVLTF
TGCGCCAGCAGCCCGGACAGCTCTGGGGCCAACGTCCTGACTTTC
>.|TRBJ1-1|many|TRBV25-1|14
CASSEGHENTEAFF
TGTGCCAGCAGTGAAGGGCACGAGAACACTGAAGCTTTCTTT
>TRBD1|TRBJ1-2|few|TRBV7-9|14
CASSSWTGDYGYTF
TGTGCCAGCAGCTCATGGACAGGGGACTATGGCTACACCTTC
>.|TRBJ1-1|.|TRBV13|13
CASSFRGHSEAFF
TGTGCCAGCAGCTTCAGAGGACACTCTGAAGCTTTCTTT
>TRBD1|TRBJ1-5|.|TRBV5-1|15
CASSLGTASGQPQHF
TGCGCCAGCAGCCTAGGGACAGCTTCGGGTCAGCCCCAGCATTTT
>.|TRBJ2-1|.|TRBV9|14
CASSVADGGNEQFF
TGTGCCAGCAGCGTAGCGGACGGAGGAAATGAGCAGTTCTTC
>TRBD2|TRBJ2-3|.|TRBV7-6|15
CASSLSSSGADTQYF
TGTGCCAGCAGCTTAAGCTCTAGCGGCGCAGATACGCAGTATTTT
>TRBD2|TRBJ2-5|.|TRBV2|14
CASSNGLAVKTQYF
TGTGCCAGCAGTAATGGACTAGCCGTGAAGACCCAGTACTTC
>.|TRBJ2-5|.|TRBV11-2|11
CASSLQETQYF
TGTGCCAGCAGCCTCCAAGAGACCCAGTACTTC
>.|TRBJ1-5|.|TRBV5-6|15
CASSLRGLSNQPQHF
TGTGCCAGCAGCTTGCGGGGTCTGAGCAATCAGCCCCAGCATTTT
>TRBD1|TRBJ1-2|.|TRBV11-3|15
CASSAPPGTGYGYTF
TGTGCCAGCAGCGCCCCTCCGGGGACAGGGTACGGCTACACCTTC
>.|TRBJ1-1|.|TRBV7-3|13
CASSPRRDSEAFF
TGTGCCAGCAGCCCGAGGAGGGATTCGGAAGCTTTCTTT
>TRBD1|TRBJ2-1|.|TRBV7-2|13
CASSSTGGNEQFF
TGTGCCAGCAGCTCGACAGGGGGCAATGAGCAGTTCTTC
>TRBD2|TRBJ2-1|.|TRBV7-3|15
CASSSPAGGYNEQFF
TGTGCCAGCAGCTCTCCAGCGGGGGGCTACAATGAGCAGTTCTTC
>TRBD1|TRBJ1-1|.|TRBV6-5|12
CASSQQGTEAFF
TGTGCCAGCAGCCAACAGGGGACTGAAGCTTTCTTT
>TRBD2|TRBJ2-7|.|TRBV7-9|14
CASSLAGVGYEQYF
TGTGCCAGCAGCTTGGCGGGAGTGGGCTACGAGCAGTACTTC
>TRBD1|TRBJ1-2|.|TRBV30|14
CAWSLTGEKGGYTF
TGTGCCTGGAGTCTGACAGGGGAAAAGGGTGGCTACACCTTC
>.|TRBJ1-2|.|TRBV7-9|15
CASSVRRPSGYGYTF
TGTGCCAGCAGCGTACGGCGGCCCTCCGGGTATGGCTACACCTTC
>.|TRBJ2-5|.|TRBV7-3|17
CASSPGKVLGGLETQYF
TGTGCCAGCAGCCCCGGGAAAGTTTTGGGCGGTCTGGAGACCCAGTACTTC
>.|TRBJ1-6|.|TRBV30|18
CAWSTRTVITSYNSPLHF
TGTGCCTGGAGTACCCGGACAGTTATTACCTCCTATAATTCACCCCTCCACTTT
>TRBD1|TRBJ2-7|.|TRBV7-6|15
CASSSYRQQGAEQYF
TGTGCCAGCAGCTCTTACCGCCAACAGGGGGCTGAGCAGTACTTC
>TRBD1|TRBJ2-2|.|TRBV19|15
CASSTRDSDRGELFF
TGTGCCAGTAGTACCCGGGACAGTGATAGGGGGGAGCTGTTTTTT
>TRBD2|TRBJ2-7|.|TRBV19|15
CASSIGPSGTYEQYF
TGTGCCAGTAGTATAGGCCCTAGCGGGACTTACGAGCAGTACTTC
>TRBD2|TRBJ2-1|.|TRBV4-2|21
CASSQGTRLAGSVRTYNEQFF
TGTGCCAGCAGCCAAGGGACCCGGCTAGCGGGATCGGTAAGGACCTACAATGAGCAGTTCTTC
>.|TRBJ1-3|.|TRBV19|15
CASITAQTSGNTIYF
TGTGCCAGTATAACAGCCCAAACCTCTGGAAACACCATATATTTT
>.|TRBJ2-2|.|TRBV12-5|15
CASGSGGPNTGELFF
TGTGCTAGTGGTTCCGGGGGGCCGAACACCGGGGAGCTGTTTTTT
>.|TRBJ2-7|.|TRBV7-8|14
CASTPRQGSYEQYF
TGTGCCAGCACCCCGAGGCAGGGGTCCTACGAGCAGTACTTC
>TRBD1|TRBJ1-3|.|TRBV7-9|15
CASSRTGQPGNTIYF
TGTGCCAGCAGCCGGACAGGGCAACCTGGAAACACCATATATTTT
>.|TRBJ1-2|.|TRBV30|17
CAWSIGLTLLNNYGYTF
TGTGCCTGGAGTATCGGCCTTACACTACTCAATAACTATGGCTACACCTTC
>.|TRBJ2-7|.|TRBV7-2|15
CASSTSRDSIYEQYF
TGTGCCAGCAGCACCAGCCGGGACTCTATCTACGAGCAGTACTTC
>TRBD1|TRBJ2-2|.|TRBV5-4|16
CASSSGQGRNTGELFF
TGTGCCAGCAGCTCGGGACAGGGAAGGAACACCGGGGAGCTGTTTTTT
>TRBD2|TRBJ2-2|.|TRBV4-3|16
CASSQEVGRAFGELFF
TGCGCCAGCAGCCAAGAGGTCGGGAGGGCCTTCGGGGAGCTGTTTTTT
>TRBD2|TRBJ2-3|few|TRBV5-4|16
CASSLWRGGYTDTQYF
TGTGCCAGCAGCTTGTGGCGGGGGGGATACACAGATACGCAGTATTTT
>.|TRBJ2-1|.|TRBV21-1|21
CASSTIRRTSGRANSYNEQFF
TGTGCCAGCAGCACAATTAGACGGACTAGCGGGAGGGCCAACTCTTACAATGAGCAGTTCTTC
>TRBD1|TRBJ1-6|.|TRBV30|13
CAWSDDRGSPLHF
TGTGCCTGGAGTGACGACAGGGGATCACCCCTCCACTTT
>.|TRBJ2-2|.|TRBV4-1|17
CASSQGSPGTGTGELFF
TGCGCCAGCAGCCAAGGGTCCCCGGGAACCGGGACCGGGGAGCTGTTTTTT
>TRBD1|TRBJ2-1|.|TRBV19|16
CASSIHRGGSYNEQFF
TGTGCCAGTAGTATACACAGGGGTGGCTCCTACAATGAGCAGTTCTTC
>TRBD2|TRBJ2-7|.|TRBV7-2|17
CASSFPTSGRGSYEQYF
TGTGCCAGCAGCTTTCCGACTAGCGGGAGAGGCTCCTACGAGCAGTACTTC
>.|TRBJ2-3|.|TRBV7-9|16
CASSRSAGLNTDTQYF
TGTGCCAGCAGCCGAAGTGCGGGGCTAAACACAGATACGCAGTATTTT
>TRBD2|TRBJ2-7|.|TRBV10-1|15
CASSFASGRNVEQYF
TGCGCCAGCAGCTTCGCTAGCGGGAGGAACGTCGAGCAGTACTTC
>.|TRBJ1-6|.|TRBV13|14
CASSVSSYNSPLHF
TGTGCCAGCAGCGTGAGCTCCTATAATTCACCCCTCCACTTT
>.|TRBJ2-5|.|TRBV6-5|12
CASSPGLETQYF
TGTGCCAGCAGCCCAGGGTTAGAGACCCAGTACTTC
>TRBD1|TRBJ1-1|once|TRBV2|14
CASSEGGTGAEAFF
TGTGCCAGCAGTGAAGGGGGGACAGGGGCTGAAGCTTTCTTT
>TRBD1|TRBJ1-6|once|TRBV18|15
CASSPDTGGGSPLHF
TGTGCCAGCTCACCGGACACAGGGGGCGGTTCACCCCTCCACTTT
>TRBD1|TRBJ1-1|.|TRBV6-4|14
CASSETGLNTEAFF
TGTGCCAGCAGCGAGACAGGGTTGAACACTGAAGCTTTCTTT